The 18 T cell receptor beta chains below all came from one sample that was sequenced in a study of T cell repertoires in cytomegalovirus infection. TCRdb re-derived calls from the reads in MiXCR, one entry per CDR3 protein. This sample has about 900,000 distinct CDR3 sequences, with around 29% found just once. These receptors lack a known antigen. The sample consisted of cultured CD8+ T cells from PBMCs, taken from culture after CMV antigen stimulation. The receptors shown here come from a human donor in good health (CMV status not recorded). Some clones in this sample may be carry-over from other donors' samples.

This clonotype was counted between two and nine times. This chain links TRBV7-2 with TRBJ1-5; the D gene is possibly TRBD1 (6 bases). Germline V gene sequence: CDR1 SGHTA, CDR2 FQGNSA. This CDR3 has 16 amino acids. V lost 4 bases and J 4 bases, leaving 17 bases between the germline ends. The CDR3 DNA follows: TGTGCCAGCAGCTGGGGGGGGGCGGTGGGAAATCAGCCCCAGCATTTT. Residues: CASSWGGAVGNQPQHF.

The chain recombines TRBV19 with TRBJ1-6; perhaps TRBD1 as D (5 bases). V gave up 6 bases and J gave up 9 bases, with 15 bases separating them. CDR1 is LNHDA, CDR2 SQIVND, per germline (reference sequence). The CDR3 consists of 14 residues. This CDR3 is CASSPGTPGSPLHF. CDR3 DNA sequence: TGTGCCAGTAGCCCCGGGACCCCCGGTTCACCCCTCCACTTT.

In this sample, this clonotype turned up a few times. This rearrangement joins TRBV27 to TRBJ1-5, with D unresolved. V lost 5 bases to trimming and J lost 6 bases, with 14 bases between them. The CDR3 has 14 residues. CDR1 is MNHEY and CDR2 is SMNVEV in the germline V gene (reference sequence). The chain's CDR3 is CASSPEHVGQPQHF. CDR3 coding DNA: TGTGCCAGCAGTCCAGAACATGTGGGTCAGCCCCAGCATTTT.

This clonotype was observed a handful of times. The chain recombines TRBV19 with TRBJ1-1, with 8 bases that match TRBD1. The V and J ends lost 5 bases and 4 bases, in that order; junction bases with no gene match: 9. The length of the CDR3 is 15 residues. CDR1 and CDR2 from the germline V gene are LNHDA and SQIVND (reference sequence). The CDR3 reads CASSPDGQGATEAFF. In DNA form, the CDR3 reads TGTGCCAGTAGTCCAGACGGGCAGGGGGCCACTGAAGCTTTCTTT.

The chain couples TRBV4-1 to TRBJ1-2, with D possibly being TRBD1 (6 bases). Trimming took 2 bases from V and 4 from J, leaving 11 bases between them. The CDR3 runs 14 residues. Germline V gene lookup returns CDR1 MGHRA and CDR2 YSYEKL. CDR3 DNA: TGCGCCAGCAGCCAACGAGGACAGCCCTATGGCTACACCTTC. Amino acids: CASSQRGQPYGYTF.

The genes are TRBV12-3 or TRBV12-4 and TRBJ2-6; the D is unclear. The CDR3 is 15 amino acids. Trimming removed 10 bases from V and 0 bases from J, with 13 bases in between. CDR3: CAISVGRSGANVLTF. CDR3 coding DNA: TGTGCCATAAGTGTGGGCCGCTCTGGGGCCAACGTCCTGACTTTC.

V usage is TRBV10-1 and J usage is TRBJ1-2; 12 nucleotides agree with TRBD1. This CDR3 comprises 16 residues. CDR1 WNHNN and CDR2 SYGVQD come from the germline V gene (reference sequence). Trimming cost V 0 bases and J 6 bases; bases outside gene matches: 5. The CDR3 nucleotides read TGCGCCAGCAGTGAGTCTTTGGGACAGGGGGCCGATGGCTACACCTTC. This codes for CASSESLGQGADGYTF.

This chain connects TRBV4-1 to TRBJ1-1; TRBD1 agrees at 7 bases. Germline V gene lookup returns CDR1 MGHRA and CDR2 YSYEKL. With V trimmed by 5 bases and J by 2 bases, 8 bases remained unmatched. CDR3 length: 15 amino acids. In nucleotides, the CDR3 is TGCGCCAGCAGCGTCCGACAGGGAAGTAACACTGAAGCTTTCTTT. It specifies CASSVRQGSNTEAFF.

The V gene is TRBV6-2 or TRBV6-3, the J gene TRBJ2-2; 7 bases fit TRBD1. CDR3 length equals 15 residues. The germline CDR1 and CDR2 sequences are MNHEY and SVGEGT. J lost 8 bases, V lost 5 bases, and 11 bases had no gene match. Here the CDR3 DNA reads TGTGCCAGCAGTGCCCGGGACAGCAGAGTGGGGGAGCTGTTTTTT. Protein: CASSARDSRVGELFF.

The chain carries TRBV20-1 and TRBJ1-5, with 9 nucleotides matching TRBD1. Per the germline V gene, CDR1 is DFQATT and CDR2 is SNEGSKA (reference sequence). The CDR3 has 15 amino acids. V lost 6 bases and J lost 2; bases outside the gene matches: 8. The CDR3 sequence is CSANRRTGGNQPQHF. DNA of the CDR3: TGCAGTGCGAACCGCCGGACAGGGGGCAATCAGCCCCAGCATTTT.

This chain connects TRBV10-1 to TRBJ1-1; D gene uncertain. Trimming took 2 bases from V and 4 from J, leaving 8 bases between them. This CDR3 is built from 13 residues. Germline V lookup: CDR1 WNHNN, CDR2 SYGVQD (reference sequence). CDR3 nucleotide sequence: TGCGCCAGCAGTGAGGAGATCGGCACTGAAGCTTTCTTT. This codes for CASSEEIGTEAFF.

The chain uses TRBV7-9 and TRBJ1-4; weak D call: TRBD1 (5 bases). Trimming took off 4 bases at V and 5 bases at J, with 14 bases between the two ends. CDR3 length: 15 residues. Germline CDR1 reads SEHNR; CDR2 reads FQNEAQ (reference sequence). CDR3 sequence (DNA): TGTGCCAGCAGCTCCGCGGGGGAATCGAATGAAAAACTGTTTTTT. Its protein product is CASSSAGESNEKLFF.

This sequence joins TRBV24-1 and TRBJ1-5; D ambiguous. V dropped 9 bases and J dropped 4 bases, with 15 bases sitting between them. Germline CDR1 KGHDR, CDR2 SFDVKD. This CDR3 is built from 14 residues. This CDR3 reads CATLPGRPNQPQHF. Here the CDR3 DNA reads TGTGCCACCTTACCCGGACGGCCTAATCAGCCCCAGCATTTT.

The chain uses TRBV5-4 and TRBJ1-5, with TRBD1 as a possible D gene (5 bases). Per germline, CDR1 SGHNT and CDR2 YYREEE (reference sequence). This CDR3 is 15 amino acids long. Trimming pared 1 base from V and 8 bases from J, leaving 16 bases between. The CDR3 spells CASSLWGTGKEPQHF. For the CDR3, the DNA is TGTGCCAGCAGCTTGTGGGGGACGGGCAAAGAGCCCCAGCATTTT.

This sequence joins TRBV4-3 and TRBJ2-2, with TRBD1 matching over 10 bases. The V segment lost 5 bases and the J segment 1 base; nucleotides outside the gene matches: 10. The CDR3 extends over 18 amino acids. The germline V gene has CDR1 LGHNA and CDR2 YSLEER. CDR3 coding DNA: TGCGCCAGCAGCATTGCCCCAGACAGGGGGCTGAACACCGGGGAGCTGTTTTTT. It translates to CASSIAPDRGLNTGELFF.

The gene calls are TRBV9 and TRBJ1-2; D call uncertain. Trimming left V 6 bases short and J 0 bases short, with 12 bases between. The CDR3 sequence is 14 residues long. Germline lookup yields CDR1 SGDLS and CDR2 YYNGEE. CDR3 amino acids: CASIRIAANYGYTF. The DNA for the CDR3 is TGTGCCAGCATACGGATTGCGGCTAACTATGGCTACACCTTC.

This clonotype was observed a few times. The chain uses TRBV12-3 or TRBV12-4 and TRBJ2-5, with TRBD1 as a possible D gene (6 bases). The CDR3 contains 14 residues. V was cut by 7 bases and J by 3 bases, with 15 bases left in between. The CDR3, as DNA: TGTGCCAGCACCTTACCAGGGGCCGAAGAGACCCAGTACTTC. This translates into CASTLPGAEETQYF.

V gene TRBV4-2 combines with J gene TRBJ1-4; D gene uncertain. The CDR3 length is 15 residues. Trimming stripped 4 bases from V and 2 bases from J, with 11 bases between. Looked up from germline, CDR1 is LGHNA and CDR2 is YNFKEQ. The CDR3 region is CASSRNSLTNEKLFF. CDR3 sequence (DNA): TGTGCCAGCAGCCGTAACAGCCTGACTAATGAAAAACTGTTTTTT.